This T cell receptor (beta chain) was captured in a study of blood T cell repertoires in COVID-19. About the research overall: Material from acute and convalescent COVID-19 was sourced from the United States, Italy and Spain. The cDNA or gDNA used as material had been derived from T cells, B-cell-depleted T cells, or PBMCs.

There are 14 residues in the CDR3. Trimming took 8 bases from V and 5 from J; bases not matched to a gene: 4. The germline V gene has CDR1 SGHTA and CDR2 FQGNSA. The authors' processing: For nucleated cells, counts were estimated from reference gene primer amplification. Only in-frame clones appear in the TCRdb table, and some are missing; sequencing was by immunoSEQ multiplex PCR. That table supplies the V and J calls and clone size; D and trimming were determined from the DNA. The sample includes 200,000 to 300,000 clones, around 80% of them seen just once. Input material: peripheral blood. The sequence came from a man in his 60s with acute or convalescent COVID-19. The chain employs TRBV7-2 and TRBJ2-1, with 12 bases that match TRBD2. CDR3 DNA sequence: TGTGCCAGCGGACTAGCGGGATGGCACAATGAGCAGTTCTTC. This sequence encodes CASGLAGWHNEQFF.